The 28 T cell receptor beta chains below all came from one sample that was sequenced in a study of blood T cell repertoires in COVID-19. The method was immunoSEQ multiplex PCR; TCRdb's version includes in-frame clones alone and lacks a portion of them. This repertoire shows 200,000 to 300,000 clones, about 70% found once; its top ten account for 2.5% to 4%. The sample comprised peripheral blood. The receptor set was obtained from a woman of 80 years or more with acute or convalescent COVID-19.

V and J are TRBV19 and TRBJ1-2; 9 bases line up with TRBD1. The CDR3 loop spans 15 amino acids. Trimming removed 5 bases from V and 1 base from J; junction bases left unmatched: 5. Germline CDR1 and CDR2: LNHDA and SQIVND (reference sequence). CDR3 DNA: TGTGCCAGTAGTCACGGGACAGGGAATAACTATGGCTACACCTTC. This codes for CASSHGTGNNYGYTF.

The chain links TRBV7-2 to TRBJ2-6, with 8 positions matching TRBD1. The CDR3 runs 18 residues. With V trimmed by 5 bases and J by 2 bases, 11 bases remained unmatched. Germline CDR1 reads SGHTA; CDR2 reads FQGNSA. The CDR3, as DNA: TGTGCCAGCAGCCCCCCGGACAGGGCATTAACTGGGGCCAACGTCCTGACTTTC. It is translated as CASSPPDRALTGANVLTF.

V is TRBV2 and J is TRBJ1-1, with TRBD1 matching over 10 bases. CDR3 length equals 13 residues. The V gene's germline CDR1 is SNHLY and CDR2 FYNNEI. V dropped 6 bases and J dropped 6; count of bases not matched to a gene: 4. CDR3 sequence: CASRDRGWSEAFF. The CDR3 nucleotides read TGTGCCAGCAGGGACAGGGGGTGGTCTGAAGCTTTCTTT.

Comment on this clone: The sample contains more than one DNA sequence encoding this CDR3. J is TRBJ1-4 and V is TRBV6-6, with TRBD1 identical over 10 bases. CDR1 and CDR2 (germline): MNHNY, SVGAGI (reference sequence). The length of the CDR3 is 15 residues. Trimming cost V 0 bases and J 5 bases; bases outside gene matches: 0. The CDR3 DNA reads TGTGCCAGCAGTTACTCGGGACAGGGGAATGAAAAACTGTTTTTT. This gives the protein CASSYSGQGNEKLFF.

This sequence joins TRBV6-5 and TRBJ2-1; D perhaps matches TRBD2 (5 bases). Per the germline V gene, CDR1 is MNHEY and CDR2 is SVGAGI. This CDR3 spans 16 amino acids. V was clipped by 0 bases and J by 5 bases, with 14 bases between them. The CDR3 coding sequence is TGTGCCAGCAGTTACTCGTCGAATAGCGTGCACAATGAGCAGTTCTTC. Residues: CASSYSSNSVHNEQFF.

This chain links TRBV7-9 with TRBJ2-6; D gene ambiguous. Germline CDR1 reads SEHNR; CDR2 reads FQNEAQ (reference sequence). This CDR3 is built from 15 residues. V shed 4 bases and J shed 0 bases, with 7 bases lying between them. The CDR3 here is CASSSPVSGANVLTF. DNA for the CDR3: TGTGCCAGCAGCTCCCCGGTCTCTGGGGCCAACGTCCTGACTTTC.

The chain is built from TRBV7-9 and TRBJ2-3, with TRBD2 matching 9 bases. Trimming took 0 bases from V and 3 from J; bases not matched to a gene: 7. The CDR3 contains 17 residues. Germline CDR1 reads SEHNR; CDR2 reads FQNEAQ (reference sequence). CDR3 sequence reads: CASSLALAGYTTDTQYF. The CDR3 coding sequence is TGTGCCAGCAGCTTAGCCCTAGCGGGGTATACTACAGATACGCAGTATTTT.

The chain is built from TRBV3-1 (or the pseudogene TRBV3-2) and TRBJ2-2, with 11 bases matching TRBD1. CDR3 size: 16 residues. Trimming cost V 1 base and J 5 bases; bases outside gene matches: 3. Germline loops: CDR1 LGHDT, CDR2 YNNKEL (reference sequence). CDR3 coding DNA: TGTGCCAGCAGCCAAGGGACAGGGGGCCGGACCGGGGAGCTGTTTTTT. Translation gives CASSQGTGGRTGELFF.

This clone came up a few times. The genes are TRBV6-1 and TRBJ2-7; no clear D gene. This CDR3 region has 15 residues. V was shortened by 1 base and J by 2 bases, with 12 bases between the two germline ends. The germline CDR1 and CDR2 sequences are MNHNS and SASEGT. The CDR3 here is CASSEGALQTYEQYF. CDR3 DNA: TGTGCCAGCAGTGAAGGGGCACTTCAGACCTACGAGCAGTACTTC.

This CDR3 reads CASSTGLGSYEQYF. For the CDR3, the DNA is TGTGCCAGTTCGACAGGCCTAGGCTCCTACGAGCAGTACTTC. The J gene is TRBJ2-7, the V gene TRBV6-5; D is perhaps TRBD1 (6 bases). V was clipped by 9 bases and J by 0 bases, with 15 bases between them. This CDR3 has 14 amino acids. Looked up from germline, CDR1 is MNHEY and CDR2 is SVGAGI.

There are a few counts of this clone. The V and J genes are TRBV15 and TRBJ1-2; 10 bases match TRBD1. Germline V gene data show CDR1 as LNHNV and CDR2 as YYDKDF (reference sequence). The CDR3 totals 16 residues. The J segment lost 2 bases and the V segment lost 1 base, leaving 4 bases of the junction unmatched. In DNA, the CDR3 is TGTGCCACCAGCAGAGGACAGGGGGCGGCAAACTATGGCTACACCTTC. Amino acid sequence: CATSRGQGAANYGYTF.

The chain joins TRBV5-4 to TRBJ2-1; possibly TRBD1 for D (6 bases). There are 13 residues in the CDR3. Germline V gives CDR1 SGHNT, CDR2 YYREEE (reference sequence). Deletions cut 3 bases from V and 10 bases from J, with 14 bases between. The CDR3 protein is CASSSINREEQFF. CDR3 nucleotides: TGTGCCAGCAGCTCCATCAACAGGGAAGAGCAGTTCTTC.

A note on this clone: This sample includes further DNA sequences coding for the same CDR3. The genes are TRBV6-5 and TRBJ1-2, with TRBD1 matching 9 bases. The V segment lost 9 bases and the J segment 3 bases; nucleotides outside the gene matches: 2. Germline loops: CDR1 MNHEY, CDR2 SVGAGI. This CDR3 spans 12 amino acids. For the CDR3, the DNA is TGTGCCAGTAGGACAGGGGACTATGGCTACACCTTC. This encodes CASRTGDYGYTF.

This sequence joins TRBV18 and TRBJ2-2, with D possibly matching TRBD1 (6 bases). The CDR3 consists of 15 residues. The V end was cut by 4 bases, the J end by 0 bases, with 9 bases between. Germline loops: CDR1 KGHSH, CDR2 LQKENI. For the CDR3, the DNA is TGTGCCAGCTCACTCCGGACAGCGAACACCGGGGAGCTGTTTTTT. This gives the protein CASSLRTANTGELFF. Variable domain in full (rest from reference TRBV18 and TRBJ2-2): NAGVMQNPRHLVRRRGQEARLRCSPMKGHSHVYWYRQLPEEGLKFMVYLQKENIIDESGMPKERFSAEFPKEGPSILRIQQVVRGDSAAYFCASSLRTANTGELFFGEGSRLTVL.

The chain recombines TRBV2 with TRBJ2-7; D may be TRBD2 (7 bases). V was shortened by 1 base and J by 6 bases, with 13 bases between the two germline ends. Germline lookup yields CDR1 SNHLY and CDR2 FYNNEI. This CDR3 comprises 14 residues. The CDR3: CASSEDGGQSEQYF. CDR3 in DNA: TGTGCCAGCAGTGAAGACGGGGGGCAGAGCGAGCAGTACTTC.

The chain links TRBV11-2 to TRBJ2-1; 9 nucleotides agree with TRBD2. V shed 5 bases, J shed 0 bases, and the junction held 5 bases outside the gene matches. CDR3 length: 16 residues. Per germline, CDR1 SGHAT and CDR2 FQNNGV. This CDR3 is CASSPRTSDSYNEQFF. In DNA form, the CDR3 reads TGTGCCAGCAGCCCCCGGACTAGCGACTCCTACAATGAGCAGTTCTTC.

The rearrangement joins TRBV5-1 to TRBJ2-7; 9 nucleotides agree with TRBD1. This CDR3 has 15 amino acids. With V trimmed by 4 bases and J by 4 bases, 9 bases remained unmatched. The germline V gene encodes CDR1 SGHRS and CDR2 YFSETQ. Here the CDR3 reads CASSPGTGSLYEQYF. The DNA for the CDR3 is TGCGCCAGCAGCCCCGGGACAGGGTCCCTTTACGAGCAGTACTTC.

CDR3 residues: CASSLVFVRLAGVSVGQFF. The DNA of the CDR3 is TGTGCCAGCAGCTTAGTGTTCGTCCGACTAGCGGGAGTGTCTGTAGGGCAGTTCTTC. The genes are TRBV7-2 and TRBJ2-1; 12 bases agree with TRBD2. The CDR3 is made up of 19 amino acids. The germline V gene encodes CDR1 SGHTA and CDR2 FQGNSA. V dropped 1 base and J dropped 12; count of bases not matched to a gene: 19.

V is TRBV5-1 and J is TRBJ1-3; 7 bases match TRBD1. CDR1 is SGHRS, CDR2 YFSETQ, per germline. The length of the CDR3 is 15 residues. With V trimmed by 2 bases and J by 2 bases, 4 bases remained unmatched. The CDR3 DNA sequence: TGCGCCAGCAGCTTACAGACAGGGCCTGGAAACACCATATATTTT. Protein: CASSLQTGPGNTIYF.

A few counts support this clone. The chain recombines TRBV6-5 with TRBJ1-4, with 9 bases fitting TRBD1. The CDR3 extends over 16 amino acids. Germline trimming cut 0 bases from V and 7 bases from J; bases unmatched to any gene: 6. CDR1 MNHEY and CDR2 SVGAGI come from the germline V gene. This CDR3 reads CASSYSMTGGGEKLFF. The CDR3 nucleotides are TGTGCCAGCAGTTACTCCATGACAGGGGGGGGTGAAAAACTGTTTTTT.

The chain carries TRBV4-2 and TRBJ2-1; the match to TRBD2 covers 14 bases. V gave up 1 base and J gave up 9 bases; unmatched junction bases: 8. Germline-derived CDR1 and CDR2 are LGHNA and YNFKEQ. CDR3 size: 17 residues. The CDR3 sequence: CASSQGVGTSGSVEQFF. The CDR3 DNA is TGTGCCAGCAGCCAAGGGGTGGGGACTAGCGGGAGCGTTGAGCAGTTCTTC.

The chain couples TRBV7-8 to TRBJ1-5; the match to TRBD1 covers 11 bases. V gave up 4 bases and J gave up 5 bases; unmatched junction bases: 4. The germline gives CDR1 SGHVS, CDR2 FQNEAQ. This CDR3 spans 15 amino acids. The DNA for the CDR3 is TGTGCCAGCAGCTCCTGGACAGGGGGCGATCAGCCCCAGCATTTT. Residues: CASSSWTGGDQPQHF.

The rearrangement links TRBV5-1 to TRBJ2-5, with 8 bases matching TRBD1. V lost 4 bases and J lost 4; bases outside the gene matches: 9. Germline values: CDR1 SGHRS, CDR2 YFSETQ. There are 15 residues in the CDR3. In nucleotides, the CDR3 is TGCGCCAGCAGCCCAACCGACAGGGGAAGAGAGACCCAGTACTTC. It encodes CASSPTDRGRETQYF.

This clone has a single count. V is TRBV7-9 and J is TRBJ1-2; no firm D call. This CDR3 region has 18 residues. Germline V gene sequence: CDR1 SEHNR, CDR2 FQNEAQ (reference sequence). Trimming cost V 5 bases and J 5 bases, with 27 bases left between them. CDR3 loop: CASSHTILEVLATYGYTF. In DNA form, the CDR3 reads TGTGCCAGCAGCCACACCATCCTTGAAGTGCTAGCCACTTATGGCTACACCTTC.

The chain is built from TRBV5-1 and TRBJ2-3; 10 bases align to TRBD2. J lost 2 bases, V lost 3 bases, and 6 bases had no gene match. The CDR3 covers 16 residues. Germline CDR1 is SGHRS and CDR2 is YFSETQ. The CDR3 here is CASSSLAGLDTDTQYF. CDR3 in DNA: TGCGCCAGCAGCTCACTAGCGGGACTTGACACAGATACGCAGTATTTT.

V gene TRBV5-1 combines with J gene TRBJ1-4; a possible D gene is TRBD1 (6 bases). Trimming pared 0 bases from V and 0 bases from J, leaving 9 bases between. The CDR3 totals 16 residues. Per the germline V gene, CDR1 is SGHRS and CDR2 is YFSETQ. The DNA for the CDR3 is TGCGCCAGCAGCTTGGGCAGGGGAACAACTAATGAAAAACTGTTTTTT. Its translation is CASSLGRGTTNEKLFF.

This chain connects TRBV6-4 to TRBJ2-5, with D unresolved. Germline assignment: CDR1 MRHNA and CDR2 SNTAGT. Between the trimmed V and J ends, which lost 3 bases and 2 bases, there was a span of 13 bases. The CDR3 is made up of 15 amino acids. The CDR3 loop is CASSEFRARQETQYF. Written as DNA, the CDR3 is TGTGCCAGCAGTGAGTTCCGAGCGAGACAAGAGACCCAGTACTTC.

The chain has TRBV12-3 or TRBV12-4 and TRBJ1-5, with D uncertain. The CDR3 length is 13 residues. V lost 4 bases, J lost 4 bases, and 8 bases lay in between. The CDR3 reads CASSYRSNQPQHF. CDR3 DNA: TGTGCCAGCAGTTATAGAAGTAATCAGCCCCAGCATTTT.